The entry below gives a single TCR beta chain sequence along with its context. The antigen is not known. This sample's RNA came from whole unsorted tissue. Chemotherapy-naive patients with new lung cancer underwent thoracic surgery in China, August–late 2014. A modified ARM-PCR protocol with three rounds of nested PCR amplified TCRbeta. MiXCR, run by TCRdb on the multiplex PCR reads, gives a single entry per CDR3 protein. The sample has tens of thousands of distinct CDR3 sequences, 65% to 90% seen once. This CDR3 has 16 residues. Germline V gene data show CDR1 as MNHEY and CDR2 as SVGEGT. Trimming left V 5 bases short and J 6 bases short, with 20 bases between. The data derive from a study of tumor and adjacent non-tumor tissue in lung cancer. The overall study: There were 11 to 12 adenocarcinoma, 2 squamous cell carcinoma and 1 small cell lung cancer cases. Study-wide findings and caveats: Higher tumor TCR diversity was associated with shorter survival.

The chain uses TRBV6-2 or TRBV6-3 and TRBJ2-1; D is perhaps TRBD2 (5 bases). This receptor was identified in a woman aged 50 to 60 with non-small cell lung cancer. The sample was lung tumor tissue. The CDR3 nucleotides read TGTGCCAGCAGTGGTCTATCGACTTTACGGGGCAATGAGCAGTTCTTC. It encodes CASSGLSTLRGNEQFF.